The 16 T cell receptor beta chains given below trace back to one sample, sequenced in a study of beta chain features in type 1 diabetes. The entirety of the isolated RNA underwent reverse transcription, so expressed TCRB transcripts were sequenced. The assay was immunoSEQ multiplex PCR, and TCRdb's table has in-frame clones only and misses some. The sample lists 150,000 to 200,000 clones, around an eighth seen once, with about 0.66% in the top ten. The sample consisted of central memory CD4+ T cells from blood. These receptors originate from a woman younger than 30 in good health.

The chain couples TRBV29-1 to TRBJ2-5; TRBD1 aligns across 7 bases. The end of the DNA is better explained by TRBJ2-7, so the J call may be wrong. The CDR3 is 13 residues long. CDR1 and CDR2 (germline): SQVTM, ANQGSEA. The CDR3 protein is CSVESGQLNEQYF. The CDR3 DNA reads TGCAGCGTTGAGTCGGGACAGCTCAACGAGCAGTACTTC.

A few counts support this clone. The V and J genes are TRBV5-1 and TRBJ1-2; 9 bases match TRBD1. The length of the CDR3 is 16 residues. CDR1 and CDR2 from the germline V gene are SGHRS and YFSETQ. V lost 4 bases and J lost 1; bases outside the gene matches: 8. The CDR3 reads CASSLRTGAGNYGYTF. CDR3 coding DNA: TGCGCCAGCAGCCTCCGGACAGGGGCCGGTAACTATGGCTACACCTTC.

J is TRBJ2-7 and V is TRBV6-5; 9 bases map to TRBD2. This CDR3 spans 15 amino acids. CDR1 is MNHEY and CDR2 is SVGAGI in the germline V gene. V was clipped by 2 bases and J by 3 bases; unmatched bases: 5. CDR3 DNA sequence: TGTGCCAGCAGTTACGGGACTAGCAGTTACTACGAGCAGTACTTC. This encodes CASSYGTSSYYEQYF.

The rearrangement uses TRBV28 and TRBJ1-5; D uncertain. Germline V lookup: CDR1 MDHEN, CDR2 SYDVKM. Trimming stripped 2 bases from V and 9 bases from J, with 14 bases between. CDR3 length equals 14 residues. CDR3 in DNA: TGTGCCAGCAGTTTAGAGTCCACCTCGAGGCCCCAGCATTTT. Its protein product is CASSLESTSRPQHF.

This clone was seen a few times. This chain links TRBV28 with TRBJ2-5; D possibly corresponds to TRBD1 (5 bases). Trimming shortened V by 6 bases and J by 1 base, and 9 bases separated the two germline ends. The CDR3 runs 13 residues. Per the germline V gene, CDR1 is MDHEN and CDR2 is SYDVKM. In DNA, the CDR3 is TGTGCCAGCAGGGACATTAGCCAAGAGACCCAGTACTTC. Protein product: CASRDISQETQYF.

This clone occurred a few times. The V gene is TRBV6-5, the J gene TRBJ2-7; TRBD2 matches 14 bases. V shed 10 bases and J 9 bases; nucleotides not matched to a gene: 5. The germline V gene encodes CDR1 MNHEY and CDR2 SVGAGI. The CDR3 covers 12 residues. The CDR3 bases are TGTGCCACCGGACTAGCGGGAGGAGGGCAGTACTTC. Its protein is CATGLAGGGQYF.

This clone occurred a few times. The genes are TRBV10-3 and TRBJ2-5; the D gene is possibly TRBD2 (5 bases). The V gene's germline CDR1 is ENHRY and CDR2 SYGVKD. There are 15 residues in the CDR3. Trimming removed 0 bases from V and 1 base from J, with 9 bases in between. The CDR3 sequence: CAISESTGSQETQYF. DNA of the CDR3: TGTGCCATCAGTGAGTCTACGGGATCCCAAGAGACCCAGTACTTC.

This clone was seen a few times. V gene TRBV29-1 combines with J gene TRBJ2-2, with 11 bases identical to TRBD2. CDR3 length: 15 amino acids. Germline V gene lookup returns CDR1 SQVTM and CDR2 ANQGSEA. The ends lost 7 bases at V and 2 bases at J; junction bases unmatched: 6. The CDR3 nucleotides are TGCAGCGCCCTGGGACTAGCGGTTAACACCGGGGAGCTGTTTTTT. Translating gives CSALGLAVNTGELFF.

The chain is built from TRBV5-1 and TRBJ2-6, with TRBD2 matching 8 bases. Trimming took 2 bases from V and 0 from J; bases not matched to a gene: 7. Germline V CDR1 and CDR2: SGHRS, YFSETQ. The CDR3 runs 18 residues. CDR3 nucleotides: TGCGCCAGCAGCTTTACCGGGAGCGGGAGCTCTGGGGCCAACGTCCTGACTTTC. Residues: CASSFTGSGSSGANVLTF.

This clone has more than one count but fewer than ten. This chain links TRBV25-1 with TRBJ1-4, with 8 bases that match TRBD1. Germline CDR1 and CDR2: MGHDK and SYGVNS. There are 13 residues in the CDR3. V lost 10 bases, J lost 5 bases, and 6 bases stayed unmatched. As DNA, the CDR3 is TGTGCCACCGAGGGACAGGCGAATGAAAAACTGTTTTTT. Translating gives CATEGQANEKLFF.

V gene TRBV28 combines with J gene TRBJ1-1; 8 nucleotides match TRBD1. The germline V gene has CDR1 MDHEN and CDR2 SYDVKM. The CDR3 consists of 16 residues. V dropped 1 base and J dropped 4; count of bases not matched to a gene: 8. For the CDR3, the DNA is TGTGCCAGCAGTTTATCCCCGCAGGGGGCTAGCACTGAAGCTTTCTTT. Its protein product is CASSLSPQGASTEAFF.

This clone was detected only a few times. The J gene is TRBJ2-3, the V gene TRBV29-1, with a possible D match to TRBD2 (5 bases). Germline lookup yields CDR1 SQVTM and CDR2 ANQGSEA. The germline V and J ends were trimmed by 2 bases and 0 bases, with 6 bases remaining between them. This CDR3 is built from 13 residues. CDR3 protein: CSVELASTDTQYF. For the CDR3, the DNA is TGCAGCGTTGAACTAGCAAGCACAGATACGCAGTATTTT.

In its sample, this clone was seen a few times. The V gene is TRBV19, the J gene TRBJ2-1; unclear D gene. This CDR3 comprises 16 residues. Deletions cut 3 bases from V and 0 bases from J, with 12 bases between. CDR1 is LNHDA and CDR2 is SQIVND in the germline V gene (reference sequence). Here the CDR3 reads CASSIPRSSSYNEQFF. CDR3 DNA sequence: TGTGCCAGTAGTATCCCCCGATCTAGCTCCTACAATGAGCAGTTCTTC.

The chain couples TRBV6-6 to TRBJ2-2, with TRBD2 as a possible D gene (6 bases). This CDR3 has 12 residues. Looked up from germline, CDR1 is MNHNY and CDR2 is SVGAGI (reference sequence). The V end lost 4 bases, the J end lost 7 bases, and 7 bases lay between the germline ends. The CDR3 DNA follows: TGTGCCAGCAGTTTGACTAGCGGGGAGCTGTTTTTT. Amino acid sequence: CASSLTSGELFF.

The chain combines TRBV28 with TRBJ1-1; D remains ambiguous. V was cut by 2 bases and J by 0 bases, with 13 bases left in between. The CDR3 is made up of 16 amino acids. Per the germline V gene, CDR1 is MDHEN and CDR2 is SYDVKM. The CDR3 is CASSLEELSMNTEAFF. In DNA form, the CDR3 reads TGTGCCAGCAGTTTAGAGGAGCTCTCGATGAACACTGAAGCTTTCTTT. The full variable domain, with the rest looked up from reference TRBV28 and TRBJ1-1, is DVKVTQSSRYLVKRTGEKVFLECVQDMDHENMFWYRQDPGLGLRLIYFSYDVKMKEKGDIPEGYSVSREKKERFSLILESASTNQTSMYLCASSLEELSMNTEAFFGQGTRLTVV.

The chain recombines TRBV27 with TRBJ1-1, with TRBD1 matching over 7 bases. Trimming removed 4 bases from V and 4 bases from J; junction bases left unmatched: 6. There are 14 residues in the CDR3. Per the germline V gene, CDR1 is MNHEY and CDR2 is SMNVEV (reference sequence). CDR3 DNA: TGTGCCAGCAGTTCATCTGACAGGGTCACTGAAGCTTTCTTT. Protein: CASSSSDRVTEAFF.